This T cell receptor (beta chain) was identified in a study of Graves' ophthalmopathy and Graves' hyperthyroidism. Whole-study results and caveats: Sensitivity of roughly 88% and specificity of 65% to 83% were achieved when a 13-signature model separated ophthalmopathy from stable hyperthyroidism. A majority of expanded thyroid clonotypes exceeding 0.001 frequency were likewise present in blood.

Other autoimmune disease, uncontrolled infection, pregnancy and lactation led to exclusion. The ends lost 0 bases at V and 1 base at J; junction bases unmatched: 10. Germline V gene sequence: CDR1 LNHNV, CDR2 YYDKDF (reference sequence). The CDR3 has 19 amino acids. RNA transcripts yielded amplified TCR beta CDR3 regions. RT-PCR with HTBI primers came first, then second-round multiplex PCR. MiXCR, applied by TCRdb to the multiplex PCR reads, yields one record per CDR3 protein. The sample contains roughly 420,000 distinct CDR3 sequences, more than 20% of which appear only once. As regards this clonotype: Its matching antigen is unknown.

The J gene is TRBJ2-2, the V gene TRBV15; 8 nucleotides agree with TRBD2. This TCR was recovered from a woman between 18 and 30 years old with stable Graves' hyperthyroidism. The sequencing input was peripheral blood. CDR3 in DNA: TGTGCCACCAGCAGAGATAGGGGAGGGACTAGAGGGAACACCGGGGAGCTGTTTTTT. Amino acids: CATSRDRGGTRGNTGELFF. Filled out from reference TRBV15 and TRBJ2-2, the complete variable domain reads DAMVIQNPRYQVTQFGKPVTLSCSQTLNHNVMYWYQQKSSQAPKLLFHYYDKDFNNEADTPDNFQSRRPNTSFCFLDIRSPGLGDTAMYLCATSRDRGGTRGNTGELFFGEGSRLTVL.